Listed here is a single T cell receptor beta chain. Antigen: not known. The record originates from a study of T cell repertoires in cytomegalovirus infection. Background on the study: HLA-B-restricted CMV epitopes that are well studied were used alongside recently identified HLA-C-restricted ones. Through public TCR beta signatures, both CMV infection and matching HLA type were indicated.

Study-wide results and limits: There were carriers of CMV plus the relevant HLA, and cumulative public TCR beta family frequency identified them. Ex vivo, HLA-C-restricted CMV-specific TCR beta clonotypes prevailed over the rest of the response.

TCRdb re-derived calls from the reads in MiXCR, one entry per CDR3 protein. The sample includes more than 300,000 distinct CDR3 sequences, about 34% seen only once; the top ten take about 13%. Trimming left V 4 bases short and J 3 bases short, with 12 bases between. Germline values: CDR1 LNHDA, CDR2 SQIVND (reference sequence). The CDR3 runs 14 residues. The specimen comprised cultured PBMCs, sampled from culture after CMV antigen stimulation. This receptor was obtained from a human donor in good health (CMV status not recorded). Some clones in this sample may be carry-over from other donors' samples. The rearrangement joins TRBV19 to TRBJ1-2; D not certain. The CDR3 coding sequence is TGTGCCAGTAGTACCCGGACGGCCTACTATGGCTACACCTTC. This sequence encodes CASSTRTAYYGYTF.